This paragraph covers one T cell receptor (beta chain) sequence. The antigen is undetermined. V was pared by 0 bases and J by 0 bases, with 20 bases between. CDR1 and CDR2 from the germline V gene are DFQATT and SNEGSKA (reference sequence). This CDR3 has 18 residues. This specimen comes from a study of blood T cells in healthy people across ages. Whole-study findings and limits: Roughly linearly, TCR beta diversity per million T cells fell as age increased. Compared with aged donors, long-lived donors showed fewer expanded clones, suggesting selection.

In each sample, at least 6.5 million PBMCs were isolated. A second PCR, run for roughly 7 to 11 cycles, used a sample-barcoded 5' primer plus a J-beta primer mix. MiXCR, applied by TCRdb to the 5' RACE reads, yields one record per CDR3 protein. The sample shows hundreds of thousands of distinct CDR3 sequences, roughly 26% of them seen only once. Sequencing was carried out using blood. The chain employs TRBV20-1 and TRBJ1-1; D is unclear. This sequence originates from a woman older than 75 in good health. CDR3 nucleotides: TGCAGTGCTAGAGATAGTATTTTTCGAGGGCGGATGAACACTGAAGCTTTCTTT. Residues: CSARDSIFRGRMNTEAFF.